Listed here are 2 T cell receptor beta chains from one sample, sequenced in a study of CD8+ T cells in alopecia areata. RNA, once extracted, was reverse transcribed into cDNA for use as the sequencing template. TCRdb keeps only in-frame clones here, not all; method: immunoSEQ multiplex PCR. The sample yields more than 200,000 clones, more than 60% seen once. Described treatment: oral pan-JAK inhibitor, 5-10 mg twice daily. Sequences were derived from CD4+ T cells sorted from blood, sampled around week 46, from a patient treated with tofacitinib. The source of these receptors is a human donor with alopecia areata.

The DNA of the CDR3 is TGTGCCAGCAGCTTAGCGCAGGGGGCCACAGATACGCAGTATTTT. This translates into CASSLAQGATDTQYF. The gene calls are TRBV7-8 and TRBJ2-3, with 8 bases identical to TRBD1. V lost 0 bases, J lost 2 bases, and 1 base stayed unmatched. The CDR3 has 15 amino acids. Germline V gene sequence: CDR1 SGHVS, CDR2 FQNEAQ.

This rearrangement joins TRBV7-2 to TRBJ2-3, with D unresolved. The CDR3 covers 13 residues. Trimming stripped 1 base from V and 2 bases from J, with 4 bases between. The germline gives CDR1 SGHTA, CDR2 FQGNSA. DNA for the CDR3: TGTGCCAGCAGCTTAGACTACACAGATACGCAGTATTTT. Translation: CASSLDYTDTQYF.